This T cell receptor beta chain is drawn from a study of blood T cells in healthy people across ages. Study findings and constraints: Per million T cells, TCR beta diversity dropped about linearly as age rose. Diversity was higher, and naive CD4+ cells more numerous, in long-lived donors than in aged donors. PBMCs left unsorted prevented a conclusive naive versus antigen-experienced comparison.

Alongside a J-beta primer mix, a sample-barcoded 5' primer served in a second PCR lasting 7 to 11 cycles. One entry per CDR3 protein results from TCRdb running MiXCR on the 5' RACE reads. The sample has around 940,000 distinct CDR3 sequences; roughly half are singletons. Looked up from germline, CDR1 is WSHSY and CDR2 is SAAADI. V lost 0 bases to trimming and J lost 1 base, with 7 bases between them. This CDR3 region has 16 residues. Details on this clonotype: Its specificity is not known.

The rearrangement uses TRBV10-2 and TRBJ2-6; D is perhaps TRBD1 (5 bases). Sequences were obtained from blood. The TCR was taken from a woman between 55 and 75 years old in good health. The CDR3 is CASSESRASGANVLTF. The CDR3 DNA is TGCGCCAGCAGTGAGTCCAGGGCGTCTGGGGCCAACGTCCTGACTTTC.